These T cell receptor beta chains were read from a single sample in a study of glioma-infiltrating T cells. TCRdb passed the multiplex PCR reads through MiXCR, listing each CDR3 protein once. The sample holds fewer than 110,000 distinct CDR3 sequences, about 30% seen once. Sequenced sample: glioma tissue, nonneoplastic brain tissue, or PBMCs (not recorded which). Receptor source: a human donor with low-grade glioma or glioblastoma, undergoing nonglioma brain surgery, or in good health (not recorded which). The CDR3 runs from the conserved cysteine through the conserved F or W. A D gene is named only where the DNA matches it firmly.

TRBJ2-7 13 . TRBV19 CASSPGQSYEQYF
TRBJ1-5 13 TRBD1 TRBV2 CASSRTGDRPQHF
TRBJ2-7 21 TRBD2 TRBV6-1 CASANRQKTGTSGGADYEQYF
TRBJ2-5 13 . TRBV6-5 CASSYRSQETQYF
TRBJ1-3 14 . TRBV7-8 CARTLDSSGNTIYF
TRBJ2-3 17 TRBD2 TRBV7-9 CASSLTGLAGGTDTQYF
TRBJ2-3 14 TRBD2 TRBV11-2 CASSPGLAGGPRYF
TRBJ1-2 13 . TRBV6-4 CASSAGDAYGYTF
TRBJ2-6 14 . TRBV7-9 CASRKGSGANVLTF
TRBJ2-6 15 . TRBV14 CASSPFQVGANVLTF
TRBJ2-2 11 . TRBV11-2 CASSLDIRMFF